This T cell receptor beta chain was profiled in a study of blood T cell repertoires in COVID-19. Study details: Samples came from the United States, Italy and Spain, spanning acute and convalescent COVID-19. From T cells, B-cell-depleted T cells, or PBMCs came the material, which was cDNA or gDNA.

Authors' analysis steps: For nucleated cells, counts were estimated from reference gene primer amplification. Clones were sequenced by immunoSEQ multiplex PCR, and TCRdb holds only the in-frame ones, with some missing. Clone size and V and J calls were adopted from that table, with D and trimming inferred from the DNA. The sample consists of 150,000 to 200,000 clones, 75% to 85% of them appearing once. Seattle patients were enrolled during active infection and followed longitudinally. The CDR3 spans 12 residues. Germline loops: CDR1 LGHNA, CDR2 YNFKEQ. Germline trimming cut 10 bases from V and 7 bases from J; bases unmatched to any gene: 9. This clone was counted a few times.

The rearrangement joins TRBV4-2 to TRBJ1-2, with 7 bases identical to TRBD1. Input material: peripheral blood. The origin of this receptor is an older woman with COVID-19, enrolled during active disease. For the CDR3, the DNA is TGTGCCACCACTTTGACAGGGAGTGGCTACACCTTC. Protein sequence: CATTLTGSGYTF.